These T cell receptor beta chains were read from a single sample in a study of PD-L1 blockade in urothelial cancer. The table came from immunoSEQ multiplex PCR; TCRdb's copy has only in-frame clones and leaves some out. The table records around 70,000 clones, under 90% of them present only once. The sequenced sample was PBMCs, obtained around atezolizumab (anti-PD-L1) treatment. The receptors stem from a man between 65 and 85 years old with urothelial cancer. Both conserved end residues are part of each CDR3. The D gene is left open where the match is weak. Rows give clone size only sometimes, using once, few, many, or a class for an expanded clone.

.	TRBJ2-5	TRBD1	TRBV7-6	CASSQPLRDRVPETQYF	TGTGCCAGCAGCCAGCCGCTCCGGGACAGGGTGCCAGAGACCCAGTACTTC
.	TRBJ2-2	TRBD1	TRBV28	CASSKDRGRKKGTGELFF	TGTGCCAGCAGCAAGGACAGGGGCCGCAAAAAGGGCACCGGGGAGCTGTTTTTT
.	TRBJ2-7	TRBD2	TRBV27	CASSLLRLAGKSYEQYF	TGTGCCAGCAGTTTATTAAGGCTAGCGGGCAAATCCTACGAGCAGTACTTC
.	TRBJ2-3	.	TRBV18	CASSPRSRTTDTQYF	TGTGCCAGCTCACCTCGGAGCAGAACCACAGATACGCAGTATTTT
once	TRBJ2-7	TRBD2	TRBV5-1	CASSLFGTSGLPGTYEQYF	TGCGCCAGCAGCTTGTTTGGGACTAGCGGGCTTCCTGGGACCTACGAGCAGTACTTC
.	TRBJ2-1	TRBD2	TRBV5-6	CASSSTSGRAGYNEQFF	TGTGCCAGCAGCTCGACTAGCGGGAGGGCGGGTTACAATGAGCAGTTCTTC
.	TRBJ2-3	.	TRBV4-1	CASSQGLATDTQYF	TGCGCCAGCAGCCAAGGCCTAGCTACAGATACGCAGTATTTT
.	TRBJ1-2	TRBD1	TRBV10-1	CASRPTGVDGYTF	TGCGCCAGCAGACCCACAGGGGTGGATGGCTACACCTTC
.	TRBJ1-2	.	TRBV9	CASSVEPTERYGYTF	TGTGCCAGCAGCGTAGAACCGACAGAGCGTTATGGCTACACCTTC
.	TRBJ2-5	.	TRBV28	CATQGGGEETQYF	TGTGCCACTCAAGGGGGTGGGGAAGAGACCCAGTACTTC
.	TRBJ2-7	TRBD1	TRBV23-1	CASSRRDEGQGSHEQYF	TGCGCCAGCAGCCGGAGGGATGAGGGACAGGGTTCTCACGAGCAGTACTTC
.	TRBJ2-7	.	TRBV11-1	CASSLARTSHYEQYF	TGTGCCAGCAGCTTGGCTAGGACTTCACACTACGAGCAGTACTTC
.	TRBJ1-5	TRBD1	TRBV19	CASSSGQAHSNQPQHF	TGTGCCAGTAGTTCAGGACAGGCTCATAGCAATCAGCCCCAGCATTTT
.	TRBJ2-3	.	TRBV5-1	CASSSKTRTDTQYF	TGCGCCAGCAGCTCCAAAACTCGCACAGATACGCAGTATTTT
.	TRBJ1-2	TRBD1	TRBV5-6	CASSLRMTGSYGYTF	TGTGCCAGCAGCCTAAGGATGACAGGGAGTTATGGCTACACCTTC
.	TRBJ2-2	TRBD1	TRBV18	CASSLPGQGSTGELFF	TGTGCCAGCTCACTACCGGGACAGGGGTCAACCGGGGAGCTGTTTTTT
.	TRBJ2-1	TRBD2	TRBV14	CASSQDFELAGVKFF	TGTGCCAGCAGCCAAGATTTCGAACTAGCGGGAGTAAAGTTCTTC
.	TRBJ2-7	TRBD1	TRBV5-4	CASSLNRGDYEQYF	TGTGCCAGCAGCTTGAACAGGGGGGACTACGAGCAGTACTTC
.	TRBJ2-7	TRBD1	TRBV2	CASSLTGYEQYF	TGTGCCAGCAGTTTGACAGGGTACGAGCAGTACTTC
.	TRBJ1-4	TRBD1	TRBV15	CATSRAGTGVRKLFF	TGTGCCACCAGCAGAGCCGGGACAGGGGTTCGAAAACTGTTTTTT
.	TRBJ2-7	.	TRBV4-2	CASSQSTYSYEQYF	TGTGCCAGCAGCCAATCCACCTACTCCTACGAGCAGTACTTC
.	TRBJ2-2	.	TRBV2	CASTTEAGELFF	TGTGCCAGCACCACGGAGGCCGGGGAGCTGTTTTTT